The 13 T cell receptor beta chains listed next were all sequenced from one sample in a study of T cell changes during pregnancy in multiple sclerosis. Generated by immunoSEQ multiplex PCR, the TCRdb table keeps only in-frame clones and is missing some. The sample has fewer than 60,000 clones, approximately 90% seen once. The source was peripheral blood, collected after pregnancy. The receptors were gathered from a female donor in good health, enrolled as a control in a pregnancy study.

In this sample, this clone turned up once. As DNA, the CDR3 is TGTGCCAGCAGCCGCGGACAGGGAGGCTCCACTAATGAAAAACTGTTTTTT. It specifies CASSRGQGGSTNEKLFF. The chain recombines TRBV11-2 with TRBJ1-4; 8 bases align to TRBD1. Germline trimming cut 5 bases from V and 2 bases from J; bases unmatched to any gene: 10. This CDR3 has 17 residues. Germline V gives CDR1 SGHAT, CDR2 FQNNGV.

V and J are TRBV7-2 and TRBJ2-4, with TRBD2 matching 10 bases. With V trimmed by 1 base and J by 6 bases, 6 bases remained unmatched. The length of the CDR3 is 16 residues. Per germline, CDR1 SGHTA and CDR2 FQGNSA. CDR3 amino acids: CASSLGSGREGNIQYF. The CDR3 nucleotides read TGTGCCAGCAGCTTAGGCAGCGGGAGGGAGGGAAACATTCAGTACTTC.

This rearrangement joins TRBV6-5 to TRBJ1-2; 7 bases fit TRBD1. This CDR3 is 14 amino acids long. Per the germline V gene, CDR1 is MNHEY and CDR2 is SVGAGI. The ends lost 2 bases at V and 5 bases at J; junction bases unmatched: 5. Here the CDR3 DNA reads TGTGCCAGCAGTTACGTACAGGGGCGTTATGGCTACACCTTC. Protein product: CASSYVQGRYGYTF.

The rearrangement uses TRBV7-9 and TRBJ2-7; TRBD2 is a possible D gene (6 bases). Per the germline V gene, CDR1 is SEHNR and CDR2 is FQNEAQ (reference sequence). CDR3 length: 13 residues. V was clipped by 2 bases and J by 6 bases, with 11 bases between them. CDR3 in amino acids: CASSLTSSGEQYF. The CDR3 DNA reads as TGTGCCAGCAGCTTAACTAGCTCGGGCGAGCAGTACTTC.

J is TRBJ2-1 and V is TRBV6-5, with D possibly being TRBD1 (5 bases). Trimming shortened V by 10 bases and J by 14 bases, and 18 bases separated the two germline ends. CDR3 length: 11 amino acids. Germline CDR1 is MNHEY and CDR2 is SVGAGI. The CDR3 bases are TGTGCCACCTACGCCCGAGACAGAAAGTTCTTC. Its translation: CATYARDRKFF.

J is TRBJ2-2 and V is TRBV7-3; tentative D call: TRBD2 (5 bases). The CDR3 sequence is 15 residues long. Trimming pared 5 bases from V and 1 base from J, leaving 11 bases between. Germline CDR1 and CDR2: SGHTA and FQGTGA. In DNA form, the CDR3 reads TGTGCCAGCAGCCAATATAGCGTGAACACCGGGGAGCTGTTTTTT. It translates to CASSQYSVNTGELFF.

The chain carries TRBV6-6 and TRBJ2-3, with D maybe TRBD2 (5 bases). CDR1 is MNHNY and CDR2 is SVGAGI in the germline V gene (reference sequence). V dropped 7 bases and J dropped 4 bases, with 9 bases sitting between them. The CDR3 totals 12 residues. The DNA for the CDR3 is TGTGCCAGCACCCCCGGGGCAGATACGCAGTATTTT. Its protein is CASTPGADTQYF.

V gene TRBV27 combines with J gene TRBJ1-3; D remains ambiguous. The CDR3 extends over 14 amino acids. The V and J ends lost 6 bases and 3 bases respectively, with 12 bases between them. Germline V lookup: CDR1 MNHEY, CDR2 SMNVEV (reference sequence). CDR3 nucleotides: TGTGCCAGCAGCCTGGACTATTTTGGAAACACCATATATTTT. Protein: CASSLDYFGNTIYF.

The chain uses TRBV7-2 and TRBJ2-7; 9 bases map to TRBD1. From germline, CDR1 is SGHTA and CDR2 FQGNSA. V gave up 5 bases and J gave up 5 bases; unmatched junction bases: 7. The CDR3 is 14 amino acids. The CDR3 sequence: CASSPRQGGNEQYF. CDR3 sequence (DNA): TGTGCCAGCAGCCCTCGACAGGGGGGAAACGAGCAGTACTTC.

A word on this clone: The same CDR3 is also encoded by other DNA sequences in this sample. The chain recombines TRBV28 with TRBJ1-2; weak D call: TRBD1 (6 bases). V was clipped by 2 bases and J by 2 bases, with 9 bases between them. The CDR3 is 14 amino acids. The germline V gene encodes CDR1 MDHEN and CDR2 SYDVKM. The CDR3 is CASSLGGQNYGYTF. As DNA, the CDR3 is TGTGCCAGCAGTTTAGGGGGCCAGAACTATGGCTACACCTTC.

The chain recombines TRBV27 with TRBJ1-2; D is perhaps TRBD1 (6 bases). CDR3 length: 15 amino acids. The V end lost 0 bases, the J end lost 8 bases, and 16 bases lay between the germline ends. Germline V gene sequence: CDR1 MNHEY, CDR2 SMNVEV (reference sequence). DNA of the CDR3: TGTGCCAGCAGTTTATCCCTGACAGGATTCGGAGGCTACACCTTC. It codes for CASSLSLTGFGGYTF.

J is TRBJ2-1 and V is TRBV27; TRBD1 matches at 11 bases. Germline loops: CDR1 MNHEY, CDR2 SMNVEV (reference sequence). J gave up 7 bases and V 2 bases, and 7 bases lay outside the gene matches. The CDR3 contains 16 residues. The CDR3 loop is CASSLRRTGGLNEQFF. CDR3 nucleotides: TGTGCCAGCAGTTTAAGGAGGACAGGGGGCTTGAATGAGCAGTTCTTC.

The gene calls are TRBV16 and TRBJ1-4, with D possibly matching TRBD1 (5 bases). The germline V gene has CDR1 KGHSY and CDR2 FQNENV. CDR3 length: 12 amino acids. With 5 bases removed from V and 14 bases from J, the gap between germline ends came to 15 bases. CDR3 in amino acids: CASSGGGTRLFF. The DNA of the CDR3 is TGTGCCAGCAGCGGGGGAGGGACGCGGCTGTTTTTT.